This T cell receptor beta chain was captured by sequencing in a study of blood T cell repertoires in COVID-19. Across the study: Sites across the United States, Italy and Spain contributed samples from acute and convalescent COVID-19. PBMCs, B-cell-depleted T cells, or T cells were the source of the cDNA or gDNA that made up the material.

Only in-frame clones appear in the TCRdb table, and some are missing; sequencing was by immunoSEQ multiplex PCR. The table records tens of thousands of clones, approximately 86% of them present only once. The trim removed 10 bases at V and 6 bases at J, leaving 6 bases unmatched. Looked up from germline, CDR1 is ENHRY and CDR2 is SYGVKD. The CDR3 loop spans 12 amino acids. This chain links TRBV10-3 with TRBJ1-2; 9 nucleotides align to TRBD1. Sequenced: peripheral blood. The TCR originated in a man aged 60-69 years with active or convalescent COVID-19. The CDR3 spells CATNRGQDGYTF. CDR3 bases: TGTGCCACCAACAGGGGGCAGGATGGCTACACCTTC.